The clone carrying this TCR beta chain was seen only once. Its specificity is unknown. CDR1 SGDLS and CDR2 YYNGEE come from the germline V gene. V shed 1 base and J shed 3 bases, with 11 bases lying between them. CDR3 size: 15 residues. This record belongs to a study of graft-versus-host responses after intestinal transplantation. Study-wide background: Multivisceral, liver-intestinal, or isolated intestinal transplants were received by the recipients. Induction using anti-thymocyte globulin, followed by tacrolimus and steroids for approximately 3 years, was given to all recipients.

Clones were read by immunoSEQ multiplex PCR, and TCRdb kept only the in-frame ones, dropping some. Among some 87,000 clones listed, roughly 90% were seen once. The chain recombines TRBV9 with TRBJ1-5; the D is unclear. The clonotype was recovered from a human donor who received an intestinal transplant. Specimen: unstimulated CD4+ T cells sorted from spleen or lymph node cells, collected before intestinal transplant. This CDR3 reads CASSVSPAPNQPQHF. The CDR3 region has the DNA TGTGCCAGCAGCGTATCGCCAGCTCCCAATCAGCCCCAGCATTTT.